This T cell receptor beta chain was found in a study of monozygotic twins with inflammatory bowel disease. Germline values: CDR1 KGHSH, CDR2 LQKENI. There are 14 residues in the CDR3. Each of TCRalpha and TCRbeta cDNA went through two nested PCRs, lasting about 15 and 9 cycles. TCRdb reanalyzed the 5' RACE reads and collapses them to one entry per CDR3 protein, without DNA. This sample contains some 450,000 distinct CDR3 sequences. Sequences were obtained from blood. This sequence was found in a human donor with ulcerative colitis or Crohn's disease, or a healthy co-twin of an affected twin (not recorded which). The chain uses TRBV18 and TRBJ1-1; TCRdb picks TRBD1, but there is no DNA to check that call. The CDR3 sequence: CASGGQGMNTEAFF.